The T cell receptor (beta chain) described here comes from a study of cytomegalovirus exposure and HLA in healthy donors. PCR employed 60 Vbeta and 13 Jbeta primers. Original processing notes: About 12 million of the 80 million or so unique TCR beta chains counted in a later analysis were shared. The method was immunoSEQ multiplex PCR; TCRdb's version includes in-frame clones alone and lacks a portion of them. V and J calls and clone size follow that table, whereas D and trimming were derived from the DNA. The repertoire holds 100,000 to 150,000 clones, 55% to 75% seen once, with 1.6% in the top ten. Trimming pared 2 bases from V and 7 bases from J, leaving 6 bases between. Germline CDR1 reads SNHLY; CDR2 reads FYNNEI. This CDR3 is built from 12 residues. The study, taken as a whole, reports: Productive status was seen about 90% or about 30% of the time for most TCR beta V segments in an earlier analysis.

Remarks on this clone: Its matching antigen is unknown.

Everyone who donated was a healthy bone marrow donor. The chain is built from TRBV2 and TRBJ2-1; no reliable D call. Sequencing was performed on PBMCs. This TCR was recovered from a man younger than 40 in good health and CMV-seropositive. The CDR3, as DNA: TGTGCCAGCAGTGAACTCGGGAATGAGCAGTTCTTC. This gives the protein CASSELGNEQFF.